This T cell receptor beta chain comes out of a study of blood T cell repertoires in COVID-19. In the authors' workflow: Quantification of nucleated cells was approximated via reference gene primer amplification. Clones were sequenced by immunoSEQ multiplex PCR, and TCRdb holds only the in-frame ones, with some missing. D and trimming were read from the DNA, whereas the V and J calls and clone size are those reported in that table. The sample holds about 100,000 clones, around four fifths seen once. Per the germline V gene, CDR1 is SEHNR and CDR2 is FQNEAQ (reference sequence). The CDR3 has 13 amino acids. V gave up 5 bases and J gave up 8 bases, with 15 bases separating them.

The chain couples TRBV7-9 to TRBJ1-2, with D unresolved. The origin of this receptor is a man aged 45-60 years with active or convalescent COVID-19. The sample comprised peripheral blood. DNA for the CDR3: TGTGCCAGCAGCCCCCTGGCGGGGAGCGGCTACACCTTC. It translates to CASSPLAGSGYTF.